This T cell receptor (beta chain) is drawn from a study of OX40 agonist ivuxolimab in advanced cancers. CDR3 length equals 13 residues. From germline, CDR1 is MNHEY and CDR2 SVGAGI. J lost 6 bases, V lost 7 bases, and 4 bases had no gene match. The assay was immunoSEQ multiplex PCR, and TCRdb's table has in-frame clones only and misses some. The profile shows 90,000 or so clones, approximately 87% of them singletons. The material was CD4+ or CD8+ T cells sorted from blood, obtained in a trial of the OX40 agonist ivuxolimab. This TCR came from an adult with an advanced solid tumor such as melanoma, head and neck, liver or kidney cancer. This chain joins TRBV6-5 and TRBJ2-1; 9 nucleotides match TRBD2. The CDR3 bases are TGTGCCAGCAAAGGACTAGCGATCAATGAGCAGTTCTTC. Its translation is CASKGLAINEQFF.